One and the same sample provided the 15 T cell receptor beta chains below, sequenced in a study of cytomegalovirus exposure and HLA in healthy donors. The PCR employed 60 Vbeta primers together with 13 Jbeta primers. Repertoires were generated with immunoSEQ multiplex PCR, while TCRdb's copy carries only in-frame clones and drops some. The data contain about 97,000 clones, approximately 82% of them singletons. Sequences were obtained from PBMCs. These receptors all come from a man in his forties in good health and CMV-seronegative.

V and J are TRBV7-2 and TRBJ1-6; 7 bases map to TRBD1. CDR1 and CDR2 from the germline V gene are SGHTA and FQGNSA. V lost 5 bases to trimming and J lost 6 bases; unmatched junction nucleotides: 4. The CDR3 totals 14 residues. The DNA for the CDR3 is TGTGCCAGCAGCCGGGGACAGCTTAATTCACCCCTCCACTTT. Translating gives CASSRGQLNSPLHF.

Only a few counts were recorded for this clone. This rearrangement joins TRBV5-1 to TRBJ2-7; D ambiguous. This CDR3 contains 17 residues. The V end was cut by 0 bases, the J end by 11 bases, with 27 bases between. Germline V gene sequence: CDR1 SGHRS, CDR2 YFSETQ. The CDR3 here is CASSLGPEVFFVSEKYF. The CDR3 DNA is TGCGCCAGCAGCTTGGGTCCCGAGGTTTTCTTCGTCTCGGAAAAGTACTTC. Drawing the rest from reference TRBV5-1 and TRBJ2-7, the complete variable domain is KAGVTQTPRYLIKTRGQQVTLSCSPISGHRSVSWYQQTPGQGLQFLFEYFSETQRNKGNFPGRFSGRQFSNSRSEMNVSTLELGDSALYLCASSLGPEVFFVSEKYFGPGTRLTVT.

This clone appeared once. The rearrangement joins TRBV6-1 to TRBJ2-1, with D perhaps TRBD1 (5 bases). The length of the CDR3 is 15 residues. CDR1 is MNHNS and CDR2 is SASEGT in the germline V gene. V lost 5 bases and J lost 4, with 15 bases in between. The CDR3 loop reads CASSWGRGRYNEQFF. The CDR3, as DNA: TGTGCCAGCAGTTGGGGTAGGGGCAGGTACAATGAGCAGTTCTTC.

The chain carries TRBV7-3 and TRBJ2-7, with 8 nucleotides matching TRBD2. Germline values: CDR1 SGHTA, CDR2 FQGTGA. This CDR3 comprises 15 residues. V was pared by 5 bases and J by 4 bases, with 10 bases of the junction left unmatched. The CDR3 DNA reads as TGTGCCAGCAGCCCTCGGGTAGCGGGGAGGTACGAGCAGTACTTC. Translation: CASSPRVAGRYEQYF.

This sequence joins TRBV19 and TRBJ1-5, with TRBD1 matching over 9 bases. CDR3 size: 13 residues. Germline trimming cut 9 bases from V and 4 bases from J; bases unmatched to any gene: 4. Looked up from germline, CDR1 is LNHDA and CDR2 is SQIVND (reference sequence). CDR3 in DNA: TGTGCCAGCCATGGGACAGGGAATCAGCCCCAGCATTTT. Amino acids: CASHGTGNQPQHF.

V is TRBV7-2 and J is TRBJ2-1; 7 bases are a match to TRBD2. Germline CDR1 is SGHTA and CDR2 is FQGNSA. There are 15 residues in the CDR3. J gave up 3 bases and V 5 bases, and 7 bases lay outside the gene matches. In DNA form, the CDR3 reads TGTGCCAGCAGCCCCACCGGGGGGTACTACAATGAGCAGTTCTTC. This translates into CASSPTGGYYNEQFF.

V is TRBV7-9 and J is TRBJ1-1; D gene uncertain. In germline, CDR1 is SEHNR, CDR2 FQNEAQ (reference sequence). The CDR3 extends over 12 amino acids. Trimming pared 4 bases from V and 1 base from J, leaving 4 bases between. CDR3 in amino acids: CASSWANTEAFF. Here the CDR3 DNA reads TGTGCCAGCAGCTGGGCGAACACTGAAGCTTTCTTT.

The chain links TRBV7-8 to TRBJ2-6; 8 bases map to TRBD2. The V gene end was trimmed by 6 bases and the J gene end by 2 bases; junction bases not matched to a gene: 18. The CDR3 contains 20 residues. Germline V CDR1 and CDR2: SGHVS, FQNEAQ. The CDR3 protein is CASSFSGGLGGVTGANVLTF. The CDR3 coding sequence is TGTGCCAGCAGTTTTAGTGGGGGACTCGGGGGGGTTACTGGGGCCAACGTCCTGACTTTC.

CDR3 DNA: TGTGCCAGCAGCAAAGAAACGGACAGGCCCACTGAAGCTTTCTTT. It codes for CASSKETDRPTEAFF. This chain joins TRBV21-1 and TRBJ1-1; TRBD1, the D gene given by the table, was not confirmed from the DNA. TRBV21-1 is a known pseudogene. This CDR3 contains 15 residues.

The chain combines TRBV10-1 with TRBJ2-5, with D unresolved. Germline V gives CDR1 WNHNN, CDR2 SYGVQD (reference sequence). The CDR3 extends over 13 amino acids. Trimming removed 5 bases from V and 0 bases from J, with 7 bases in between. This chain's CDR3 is CASSPAYQETQYF. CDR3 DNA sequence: TGCGCCAGCAGTCCAGCGTACCAAGAGACCCAGTACTTC.

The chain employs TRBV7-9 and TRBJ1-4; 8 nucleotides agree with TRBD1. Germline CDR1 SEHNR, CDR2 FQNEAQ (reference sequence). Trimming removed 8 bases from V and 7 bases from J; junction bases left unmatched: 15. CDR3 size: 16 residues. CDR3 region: CASDSRDGTGGEKLFF. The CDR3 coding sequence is TGTGCCAGCGATTCCAGGGACGGGACAGGAGGTGAAAAACTGTTTTTT. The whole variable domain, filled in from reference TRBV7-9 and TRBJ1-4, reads DTGVSQNPRHKITKRGQNVTFRCDPISEHNRLYWYRQTLGQGPEFLTYFQNEAQLEKSRLLSDRFSAERPKGSFSTLEIQRTEQGDSAMYLCASDSRDGTGGEKLFFGSGTQLSVL.

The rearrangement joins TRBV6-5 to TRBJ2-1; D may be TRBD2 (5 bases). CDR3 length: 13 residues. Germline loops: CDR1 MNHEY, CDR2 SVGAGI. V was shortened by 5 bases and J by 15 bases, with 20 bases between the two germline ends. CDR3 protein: CASSRGRSSPLFF. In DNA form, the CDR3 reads TGTGCCAGCAGTCGAGGGAGATCAAGCCCGTTGTTCTTC.

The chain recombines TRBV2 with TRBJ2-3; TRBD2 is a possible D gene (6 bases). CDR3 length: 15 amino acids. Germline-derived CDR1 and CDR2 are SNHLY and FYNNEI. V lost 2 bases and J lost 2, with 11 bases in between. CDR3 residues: CASSERRLDTDTQYF. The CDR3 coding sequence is TGTGCCAGCAGTGAACGGCGACTAGACACAGATACGCAGTATTTT.

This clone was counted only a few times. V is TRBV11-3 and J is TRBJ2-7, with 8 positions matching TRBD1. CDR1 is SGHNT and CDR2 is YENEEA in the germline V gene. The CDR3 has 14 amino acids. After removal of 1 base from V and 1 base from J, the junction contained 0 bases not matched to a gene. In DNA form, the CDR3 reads TGTGCCAGCAGCTTAGGGGACAGGTCCTACGAGCAGTACTTC. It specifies CASSLGDRSYEQYF.

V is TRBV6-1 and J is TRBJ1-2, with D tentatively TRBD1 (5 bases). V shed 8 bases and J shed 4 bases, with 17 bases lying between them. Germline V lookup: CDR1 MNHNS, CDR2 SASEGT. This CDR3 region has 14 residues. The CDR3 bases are TGTGCCAGCTTTTTTGCCGACAGACCCTATGGCTACACCTTC. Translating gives CASFFADRPYGYTF.